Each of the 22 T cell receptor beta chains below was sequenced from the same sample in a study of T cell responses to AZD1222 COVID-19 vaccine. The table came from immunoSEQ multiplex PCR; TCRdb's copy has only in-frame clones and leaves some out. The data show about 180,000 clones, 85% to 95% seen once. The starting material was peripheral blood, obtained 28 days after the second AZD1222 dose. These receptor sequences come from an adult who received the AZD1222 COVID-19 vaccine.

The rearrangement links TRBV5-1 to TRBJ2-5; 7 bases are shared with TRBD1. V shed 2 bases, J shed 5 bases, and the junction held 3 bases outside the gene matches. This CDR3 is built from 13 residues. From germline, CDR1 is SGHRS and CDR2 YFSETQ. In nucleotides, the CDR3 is TGCGCCAGCAGCTTACAGGGGTGGGAGACCCAGTACTTC. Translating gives CASSLQGWETQYF.

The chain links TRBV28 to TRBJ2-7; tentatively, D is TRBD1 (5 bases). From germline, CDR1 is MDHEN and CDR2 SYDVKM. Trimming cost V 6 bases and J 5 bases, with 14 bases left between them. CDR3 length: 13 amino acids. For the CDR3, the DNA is TGTGCCAGCAGCTTCGACAGCTTCCACGAGCAGTACTTC. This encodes CASSFDSFHEQYF.

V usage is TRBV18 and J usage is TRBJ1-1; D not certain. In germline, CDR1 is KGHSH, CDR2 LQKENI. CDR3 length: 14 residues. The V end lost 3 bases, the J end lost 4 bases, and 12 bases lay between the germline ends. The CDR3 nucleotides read TGTGCCAGCTCACCTAAAGCAGTAGGCACTGAAGCTTTCTTT. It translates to CASSPKAVGTEAFF.

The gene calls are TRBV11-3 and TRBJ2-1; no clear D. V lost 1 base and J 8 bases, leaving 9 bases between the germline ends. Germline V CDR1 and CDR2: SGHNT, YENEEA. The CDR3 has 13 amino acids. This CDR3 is CASSLVTLHEQFF. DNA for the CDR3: TGTGCCAGCAGCTTAGTCACGCTCCATGAGCAGTTCTTC.

CDR3 bases: TGTGCCAGCAGCCAACCCGGACTAGTACATGAGCAGTTCTTC. This translates into CASSQPGLVHEQFF. J is TRBJ2-1 and V is TRBV5-4; 7 bases are a match to TRBD2. Germline CDR1 and CDR2: SGHNT and YYREEE (reference sequence). The V gene end was trimmed by 4 bases and the J gene end by 8 bases; junction bases not matched to a gene: 9. The CDR3 covers 14 residues.

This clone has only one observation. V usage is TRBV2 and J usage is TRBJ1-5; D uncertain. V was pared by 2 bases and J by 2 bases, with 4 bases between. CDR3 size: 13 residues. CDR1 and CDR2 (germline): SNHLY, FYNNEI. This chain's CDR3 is CASSEQGNQPQHF. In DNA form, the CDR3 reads TGTGCCAGCAGTGAACAGGGCAATCAGCCCCAGCATTTT.

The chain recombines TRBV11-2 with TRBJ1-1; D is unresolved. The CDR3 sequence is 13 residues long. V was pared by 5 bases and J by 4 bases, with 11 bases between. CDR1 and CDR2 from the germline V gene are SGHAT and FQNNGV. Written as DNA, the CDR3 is TGTGCCAGCAGCCCTTCCAGGAGCACTGAAGCTTTCTTT. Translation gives CASSPSRSTEAFF.

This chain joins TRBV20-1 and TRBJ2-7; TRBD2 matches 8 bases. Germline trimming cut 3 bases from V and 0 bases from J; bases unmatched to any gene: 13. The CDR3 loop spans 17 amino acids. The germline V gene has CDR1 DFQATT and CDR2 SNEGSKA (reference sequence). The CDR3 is CSASGAGVAGLSYEQYF. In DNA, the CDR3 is TGCAGTGCTAGTGGAGCTGGTGTAGCGGGACTCTCCTACGAGCAGTACTTC.

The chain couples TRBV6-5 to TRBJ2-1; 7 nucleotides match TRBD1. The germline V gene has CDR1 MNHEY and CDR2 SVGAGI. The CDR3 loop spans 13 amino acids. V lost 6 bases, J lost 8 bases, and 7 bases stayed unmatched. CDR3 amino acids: CASRTGQAYEQFF. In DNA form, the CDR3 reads TGTGCCAGCAGAACCGGACAGGCCTATGAGCAGTTCTTC.

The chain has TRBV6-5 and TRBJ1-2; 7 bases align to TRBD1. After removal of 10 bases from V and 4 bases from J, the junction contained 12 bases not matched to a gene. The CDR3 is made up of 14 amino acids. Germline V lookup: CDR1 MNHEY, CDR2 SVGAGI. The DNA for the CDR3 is TGTGCCACCACAACAGGGGACGTACCCTATGGCTACACCTTC. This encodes CATTTGDVPYGYTF.

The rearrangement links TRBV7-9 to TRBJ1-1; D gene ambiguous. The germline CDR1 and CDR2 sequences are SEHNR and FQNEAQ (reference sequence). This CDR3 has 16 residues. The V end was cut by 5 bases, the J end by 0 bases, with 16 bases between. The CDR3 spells CASSPGGGFMNTEAFF. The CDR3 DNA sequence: TGTGCCAGCAGCCCAGGTGGAGGGTTCATGAACACTGAAGCTTTCTTT.

The DNA for the CDR3 is TGTGCCAGCAGTGAGACGGCAGGGTTACAGCCCCAGCATTTT. This codes for CASSETAGLQPQHF. The rearrangement joins TRBV6-1 to TRBJ1-5, with D maybe TRBD1 (5 bases). Trimming shortened V by 3 bases and J by 7 bases, and 13 bases separated the two germline ends. This CDR3 is 14 amino acids long. Germline-derived CDR1 and CDR2 are MNHNS and SASEGT.

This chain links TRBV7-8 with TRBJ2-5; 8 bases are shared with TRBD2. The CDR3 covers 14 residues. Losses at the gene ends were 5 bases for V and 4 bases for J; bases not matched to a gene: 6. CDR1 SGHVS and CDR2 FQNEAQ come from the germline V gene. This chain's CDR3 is CASSRTSILETQYF. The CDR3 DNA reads TGTGCCAGCAGCCGGACTAGCATCCTAGAGACCCAGTACTTC. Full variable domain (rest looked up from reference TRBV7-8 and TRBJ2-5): GAGVSQSPRYKVAKRGQDVALRCDPISGHVSLFWYQQALGQGPEFLTYFQNEAQLDKSGLPSDRFFAERPEGSVSTLKIQRTQQEDSAVYLCASSRTSILETQYFGPGTRLLVL.

The CDR3 coding sequence is TGTGCCACCAGTGATCCGGCGGGGGGCGACGAGCAGTACTTC. It specifies CATSDPAGGDEQYF. The V and J genes are TRBV24-1 and TRBJ2-7; TRBD2 matches at 8 bases. There are 14 residues in the CDR3. After removal of 3 bases from V and 5 bases from J, the junction contained 5 bases not matched to a gene. CDR1 is KGHDR and CDR2 is SFDVKD in the germline V gene.

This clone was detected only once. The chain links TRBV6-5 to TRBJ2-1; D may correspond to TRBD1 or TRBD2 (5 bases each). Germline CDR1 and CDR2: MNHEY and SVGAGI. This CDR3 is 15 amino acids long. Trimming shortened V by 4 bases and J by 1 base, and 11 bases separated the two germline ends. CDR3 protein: CASSSSWGSYNEQFF. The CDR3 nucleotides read TGTGCCAGCAGTTCCAGCTGGGGGTCCTACAATGAGCAGTTCTTC.

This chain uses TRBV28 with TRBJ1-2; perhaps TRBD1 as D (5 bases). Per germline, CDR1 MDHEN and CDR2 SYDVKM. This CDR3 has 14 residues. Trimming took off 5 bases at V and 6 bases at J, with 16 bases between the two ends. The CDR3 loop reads CASSPPGVVDGYTF. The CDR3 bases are TGTGCCAGCAGTCCCCCGGGGGTGGTGGATGGCTACACCTTC.

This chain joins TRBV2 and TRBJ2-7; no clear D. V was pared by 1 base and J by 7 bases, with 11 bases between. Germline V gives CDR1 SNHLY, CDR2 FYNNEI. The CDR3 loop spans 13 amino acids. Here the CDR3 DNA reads TGTGCCAGCAGTGAAGAGGACCGTCAAGAGCAGTACTTC. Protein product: CASSEEDRQEQYF.

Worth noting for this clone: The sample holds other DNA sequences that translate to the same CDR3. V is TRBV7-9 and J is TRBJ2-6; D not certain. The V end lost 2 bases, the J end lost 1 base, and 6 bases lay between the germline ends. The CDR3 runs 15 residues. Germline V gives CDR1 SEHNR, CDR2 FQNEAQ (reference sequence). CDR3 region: CASSLSESGANVLTF. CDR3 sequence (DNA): TGTGCCAGCAGCTTATCGGAGTCTGGGGCCAACGTCCTGACTTTC. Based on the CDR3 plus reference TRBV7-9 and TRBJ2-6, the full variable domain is DTGVSQNPRHKITKRGQNVTFRCDPISEHNRLYWYRQTLGQGPEFLTYFQNEAQLEKSRLLSDRFSAERPKGSFSTLEIQRTEQGDSAMYLCASSLSESGANVLTFGAGSRLTVL.

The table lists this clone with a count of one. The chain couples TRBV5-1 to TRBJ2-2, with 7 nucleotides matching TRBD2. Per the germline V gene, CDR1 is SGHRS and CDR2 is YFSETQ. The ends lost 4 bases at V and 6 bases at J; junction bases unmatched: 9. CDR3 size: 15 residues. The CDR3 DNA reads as TGCGCCAGCAGCGGGGTTAGCGGGCTTGCCGGGGAGCTGTTTTTT. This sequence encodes CASSGVSGLAGELFF.

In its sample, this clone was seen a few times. CDR3 bases: TGTGCCAGCAGTTTACGGGAGACCCAGTACTTC. It specifies CASSLRETQYF. V gene TRBV27 combines with J gene TRBJ2-5, with D hard to call. CDR1 and CDR2 (germline): MNHEY, SMNVEV (reference sequence). Trimming removed 2 bases at V and 5 bases at J, with 3 bases between. The CDR3 has 11 amino acids.

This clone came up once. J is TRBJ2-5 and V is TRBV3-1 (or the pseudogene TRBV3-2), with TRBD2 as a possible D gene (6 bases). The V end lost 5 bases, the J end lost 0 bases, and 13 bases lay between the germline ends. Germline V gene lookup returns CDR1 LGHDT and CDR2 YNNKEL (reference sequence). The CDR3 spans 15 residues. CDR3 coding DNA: TGTGCCAGCAGCAAGTGGGCTAGCGACCAAGAGACCCAGTACTTC. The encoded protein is CASSKWASDQETQYF.

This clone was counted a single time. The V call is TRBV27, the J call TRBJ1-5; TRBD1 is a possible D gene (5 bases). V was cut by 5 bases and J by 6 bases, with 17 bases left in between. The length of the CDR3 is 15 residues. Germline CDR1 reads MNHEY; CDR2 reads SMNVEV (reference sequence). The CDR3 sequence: CASSLDPGQGQPQHF. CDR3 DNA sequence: TGTGCCAGCAGTCTTGACCCGGGGCAGGGTCAGCCCCAGCATTTT.